These 6 T cell receptor beta chains were sequenced from one sample in a study of T-cell reconstitution after alpha-beta-depleted transplantation in children. It was with unique molecular identifiers that the TCRbeta library was prepared. TCRdb independently ran MiXCR on the PCR reads; one entry per CDR3 protein. This table holds about 110,000 distinct CDR3 sequences, about 9.4% found once. The sequencing used PBMCs from the stem cell graft donor, collected from the stem cell graft. The receptors originated from a human donor who donated a stem cell graft to a child with acute lymphoblastic leukemia.

The CDR3 DNA sequence: TGTGCCAGCAGTTACTTTCCGGGGGGGAGGGACAATGAGCAGTTCTTC. As protein: CASSYFPGGRDNEQFF. The chain employs TRBV6-5 and TRBJ2-1; 8 bases align to TRBD2. J was trimmed by 5 bases and V by 1 base; bases with no gene match: 7. The CDR3 runs to 16 residues. The germline V gene has CDR1 MNHEY and CDR2 SVGAGI.

This clonotype was observed many times. This chain joins TRBV7-2 and TRBJ2-1; 9 bases map to TRBD2. This CDR3 is built from 15 residues. Germline lookup yields CDR1 SGHTA and CDR2 FQGNSA. Unmatched junction bases numbered 4, after V lost 3 bases and J lost 4 bases. This chain's CDR3 is CASSFASGRYNEQFF. The DNA of the CDR3 is TGTGCCAGCAGCTTTGCCAGCGGGAGGTACAATGAGCAGTTCTTC. The variable domain in full, completed from reference TRBV7-2 and TRBJ2-1, reads GAGVSQSPSNKVTEKGKDVELRCDPISGHTALYWYRQSLGQGLEFLIYFQGNSAPDKSGLPSDRFSAERTGGSVSTLTIQRTQQEDSAVYLCASSFASGRYNEQFFGPGTRLTVL.

Ten or more counts support this clonotype. The chain recombines TRBV7-2 with TRBJ2-3; D perhaps matches TRBD2 (5 bases). Germline V lookup: CDR1 SGHTA, CDR2 FQGNSA. V lost 5 bases, J lost 6 bases, and 12 bases lay in between. This CDR3 contains 13 residues. This CDR3 reads CASSPRATDTQYF. CDR3 nucleotide sequence: TGTGCCAGCAGCCCGAGGGCAACCGATACGCAGTATTTT.

This rearrangement joins TRBV29-1 to TRBJ1-1; TRBD1 is a possible D gene (6 bases). Per the germline V gene, CDR1 is SQVTM and CDR2 is ANQGSEA. V lost 5 bases, J lost 7 bases, and 17 bases lay in between. This CDR3 comprises 13 residues. Here the CDR3 DNA reads TGCAGCGTTCTTGCGGGGGCTGTGGGTGAAGCTTTCTTT. This encodes CSVLAGAVGEAFF.

At least ten counts were recorded for this clonotype. V and J are TRBV6-6 and TRBJ2-3, with D hard to call. Trimming pared 6 bases from V and 7 bases from J, leaving 11 bases between. The germline V gene has CDR1 MNHNY and CDR2 SVGAGI (reference sequence). This CDR3 has 12 amino acids. CDR3 DNA sequence: TGTGCCAGCAGCCTCGATAGGTATACGCAGTATTTT. Translating it yields CASSLDRYTQYF.

A remark on this clonotype: This sequence may be a read error, since a much larger clone differs from it by one base. CDR3 bases: TGCAGTGCTACGGGGGGAGTGGAGACCAAGTACTTC. Translating gives CSATGGVETKYF. The chain uses TRBV20-1 and TRBJ2-5; 7 nucleotides line up with TRBD2. Germline assignment: CDR1 DFQATT and CDR2 SNEGSKA (reference sequence). This CDR3 contains 12 residues.